Below, one T cell receptor beta chain is given with its context. What it binds is unknown. The CDR3 extends over 13 amino acids. V was cut by 6 bases and J by 3 bases, with 12 bases left in between. CDR1 and CDR2 from the germline V gene are KGHSH and LQKENI. The data originate from a study of T cells after yellow fever vaccination. Overall study findings and caveats: Post-booster repertoires again held most primary-vaccination clones (96% CD4, roughly 88% CD8).

A 5'RACE template-switching step, the method used to make TCR cDNA, added a universal primer site and UMIs. One entry per CDR3 protein, called by TCRdb with MiXCR from the 5' RACE reads. The sample has some 600,000 distinct CDR3 sequences, around 12% seen once; the top ten hold around 14%. Sequences were derived from PBMCs, sampled on the day of the yellow fever booster vaccination. The TCR sequence derives from a man aged 30-40 years who received the YFV17D yellow fever vaccine. The V and J genes are TRBV18 and TRBJ2-7; a weak D match, TRBD2 (5 bases). CDR3 sequence reads: CASSHGLNYEQYF. Written as DNA, the CDR3 is TGTGCCAGCTCCCACGGACTTAACTACGAGCAGTACTTC.